This record covers a single T cell receptor (beta chain). Antigen specificity is unknown. This sample was included in a study of T cell responses to AZD1222 COVID-19 vaccine. Whole-study findings and limits: Repertoire collection took place solely once the T cell response had peaked.

Method: immunoSEQ multiplex PCR; TCRdb's copy keeps in-frame clones and lacks some. The data show 140,000 to 150,000 clones, roughly four fifths seen once. There are 12 residues in the CDR3. V was shortened by 0 bases and J by 4 bases, with 2 bases between the two germline ends. CDR1 and CDR2 (germline): WNHNN, SYGVQD (reference sequence). The TCR comes from an adult in good health. This material consisted of peripheral blood, taken on day 0 of MenACWY control vaccination. The J gene is TRBJ2-3, the V gene TRBV10-1, with D hard to call. The CDR3 reads CASSESADTQYF. The CDR3 region has the DNA TGCGCCAGCAGTGAGTCGGCAGATACGCAGTATTTT.